The 24 T cell receptor beta chains below were found in one sample sequenced in a study of shared clonotypes between healthy human individuals. Naivety among CD8 cells was defined by CD45RO negativity and positive CCR7 selection, thereby excluding terminally differentiated effector memory CD45RA+ cells. The table came from immunoSEQ multiplex PCR; TCRdb's copy has only in-frame clones and leaves some out. The table has hundreds of thousands of clones, approximately 95% seen once. Sequenced input: naive CD8+ T cells sorted from blood. All receptors come from a woman aged 25 to 45 in good health.

This clone was counted between two and nine times. Distinct nucleotide sequences in the sample also encode this CDR3. The chain uses TRBV27 and TRBJ2-7; weak D call: TRBD1 (6 bases). Germline CDR1 reads MNHEY; CDR2 reads SMNVEV (reference sequence). With 0 bases removed from V and 3 bases from J, the gap between germline ends came to 6 bases. CDR3 length: 13 amino acids. As DNA, the CDR3 is TGTGCCAGCAGTTTATCGACAGGCTACGAGCAGTACTTC. This gives the protein CASSLSTGYEQYF.

The chain combines TRBV27 with TRBJ2-7; tentative D call: TRBD1 (6 bases). Between the trimmed V and J ends, which lost 5 bases and 3 bases, there was a span of 17 bases. Germline CDR1 and CDR2: MNHEY and SMNVEV (reference sequence). This CDR3 region has 15 residues. Here the CDR3 reads CASSPDSPYFYEQYF. The CDR3 bases are TGTGCCAGCAGTCCGGACAGTCCCTATTTCTACGAGCAGTACTTC.

This clone occurred once. The CDR3 here is CASSRYLEAFF. The CDR3 nucleotides are TGTGCCAGTAGCCGATACCTAGAAGCTTTCTTT. The chain uses TRBV19 and TRBJ1-1; D unresolved. The length of the CDR3 is 11 residues. The germline V and J ends were trimmed by 6 bases and 8 bases, with 10 bases remaining between them. In germline, CDR1 is LNHDA, CDR2 SQIVND (reference sequence).

This sequence joins TRBV19 and TRBJ2-7; TRBD2 matches at 9 bases. CDR3 length equals 14 residues. CDR1 and CDR2 from the germline V gene are LNHDA and SQIVND (reference sequence). Trimming at V came to 2 bases and at J to 5 bases, leaving 4 bases not matched to a gene. The CDR3 sequence: CASSILAGRNEQYF. CDR3 nucleotides: TGTGCCAGTAGTATACTAGCGGGAAGAAACGAGCAGTACTTC.

With respect to this clone: Other DNA sequences from this sample encode an identical CDR3 as well. The J gene is TRBJ1-2, the V gene TRBV4-1; D might be TRBD1 (5 bases). CDR3 size: 14 residues. V lost 1 base to trimming and J lost 5 bases, with 11 bases between them. Germline CDR1 and CDR2: MGHRA and YSYEKL. The CDR3 loop reads CASSQAGTAYGYTF. CDR3 sequence (DNA): TGCGCCAGCAGCCAAGCCGGGACGGCTTATGGCTACACCTTC.

V gene TRBV27 combines with J gene TRBJ2-7; D possibly uses TRBD1 or TRBD2 (6 bases each). Germline CDR1 is MNHEY and CDR2 is SMNVEV (reference sequence). Trimming removed 1 base at V and 6 bases at J, with 13 bases between. The CDR3 has 14 residues. This CDR3 reads CASSLWSGGREQYF. CDR3 DNA: TGTGCCAGCAGTTTATGGTCCGGGGGCCGCGAGCAGTACTTC.

The V gene is TRBV4-1, the J gene TRBJ2-4; no clear D. The CDR3 is made up of 13 amino acids. Trimming left V 0 bases short and J 5 bases short, with 5 bases between. The germline gives CDR1 MGHRA, CDR2 YSYEKL. The CDR3 here is CASSQDQENIQYF. The CDR3 DNA sequence: TGCGCCAGCAGCCAAGATCAGGAAAACATTCAGTACTTC.

The chain has TRBV19 and TRBJ2-5; no firm D call. The J call may be incorrect, as the DNA end agrees better with TRBJ2-7. Germline V gene lookup returns CDR1 LNHDA and CDR2 SQIVND (reference sequence). CDR3 length: 12 residues. For the CDR3, the DNA is TGTGCCAGTAGTCCTTGGGGTTACGAGCAGTACTTC. It is translated as CASSPWGYEQYF.

In this sample, this clone turned up once. V and J are TRBV5-4 and TRBJ2-1; 8 nucleotides match TRBD1. CDR3 length equals 16 residues. CDR1 is SGHNT, CDR2 YYREEE, per germline (reference sequence). Losses at the gene ends were 6 bases for V and 2 bases for J; bases not matched to a gene: 10. In DNA, the CDR3 is TGTGCCAGCAACAACGACCCAGGGGGCACCTACAATGAGCAGTTCTTC. This translates into CASNNDPGGTYNEQFF.

The V and J genes are TRBV5-4 and TRBJ2-1, with D possibly being TRBD2 (5 bases). Between the trimmed V and J ends, which lost 0 bases and 6 bases, there was a span of 10 bases. Germline CDR1 reads SGHNT; CDR2 reads YYREEE (reference sequence). The CDR3 totals 14 residues. CDR3 in amino acids: CASSLGGEGNEQFF. The CDR3 nucleotides are TGTGCCAGCAGCTTGGGGGGAGAGGGCAATGAGCAGTTCTTC.

The CDR3 coding sequence is TGTGCCAGCAGAATGGACAATCAGCCCCAGCATTTT. This encodes CASRMDNQPQHF. The gene calls are TRBV7-9 and TRBJ1-5; D is ambiguous. The germline V gene encodes CDR1 SEHNR and CDR2 FQNEAQ (reference sequence). Trimming shortened V by 6 bases and J by 3 bases, and 6 bases separated the two germline ends. The CDR3 sequence is 12 residues long.

The CDR3 region is CASSEAHSEEKLFF. DNA for the CDR3: TGTGCCAGCAGTGAAGCTCACAGCGAGGAAAAACTGTTTTTT. The chain couples TRBV2 to TRBJ1-4, with no clear D. Trimming stripped 0 bases from V and 8 bases from J, with 10 bases between. This CDR3 is 14 amino acids long. The germline gives CDR1 SNHLY, CDR2 FYNNEI.

This clone was seen once. The rearrangement links TRBV15 to TRBJ2-5; D is perhaps TRBD1 (5 bases). This CDR3 spans 19 amino acids. From germline, CDR1 is LNHNV and CDR2 YYDKDF (reference sequence). V was cut by 0 bases and J by 0 bases, with 20 bases left in between. CDR3 DNA sequence: TGTGCCACCAGCAGAGATCTCCTTAGGGCAGGGCTGTACCAAGAGACCCAGTACTTC. It encodes CATSRDLLRAGLYQETQYF.

This chain uses TRBV11-1 with TRBJ2-5; D may be TRBD1 (6 bases). The better agreement between TRBJ2-7 and the DNA end casts doubt on the J call. CDR1 and CDR2 (germline): SGHAT, FQDESV (reference sequence). The CDR3 loop spans 18 amino acids. This chain's CDR3 is CASSFYPARGRTEYEQYF. DNA of the CDR3: TGTGCCAGCAGCTTCTACCCCGCCAGGGGTCGGACTGAATACGAGCAGTACTTC.

DNA of the CDR3: TGTGCCAGCAGTGGGGGCCTTGGCTCCCAAGAGACCCAGTACTTC. Its translation: CASSGGLGSQETQYF. V and J are TRBV6-1 and TRBJ2-5; D is perhaps TRBD1 (5 bases). V was pared by 4 bases and J by 1 base, with 13 bases between. CDR1 and CDR2 (germline): MNHNS, SASEGT. The CDR3 contains 15 residues.

The chain recombines TRBV4-1 with TRBJ2-5; D unresolved. CDR1 is MGHRA, CDR2 YSYEKL, per germline. The length of the CDR3 is 13 residues. V was pared by 2 bases and J by 4 bases, with 8 bases between. The CDR3, as DNA: TGCGCCAGCAGCCAAAGGTCTGGAGAGACCCAGTACTTC. This translates into CASSQRSGETQYF.

For the CDR3, the DNA is TGTGCCTGGACCCACGGTGGCGGGAGTTGGGACATTCAGTACTTC. The encoded protein is CAWTHGGGSWDIQYF. V gene TRBV30 combines with J gene TRBJ2-4; 7 bases map to TRBD2. This CDR3 contains 15 residues. Germline lookup yields CDR1 GTSNPN and CDR2 SVGIG (reference sequence). J lost 8 bases, V lost 4 bases, and 14 bases had no gene match.

The rearrangement links TRBV4-1 to TRBJ1-5; maybe TRBD1 (6 bases). The CDR3 is 14 amino acids. Germline V lookup: CDR1 MGHRA, CDR2 YSYEKL. Trimming took 3 bases from V and 6 from J, leaving 12 bases between them. CDR3 sequence: CASSQTGGGQPQHF. In nucleotides, the CDR3 is TGCGCCAGCAGCCAGACGGGGGGCGGTCAGCCCCAGCATTTT.

The rearrangement joins TRBV5-4 to TRBJ2-7; unclear D gene. The V end lost 2 bases, the J end lost 4 bases, and 7 bases lay between the germline ends. Per the germline V gene, CDR1 is SGHNT and CDR2 is YYREEE (reference sequence). CDR3 length: 12 amino acids. The CDR3 DNA reads as TGTGCCAGCAGCTTCGACGGTTACGAGCAGTACTTC. Translated, it gives CASSFDGYEQYF.

The chain links TRBV7-3 to TRBJ2-1; a weak D match, TRBD2 (5 bases). The length of the CDR3 is 13 residues. V was pared by 4 bases and J by 4 bases, with 8 bases between. Germline loops: CDR1 SGHTA, CDR2 FQGTGA. CDR3 in DNA: TGTGCCAGCAGCTCGACTACGTACAATGAGCAGTTCTTC. This translates into CASSSTTYNEQFF.

The V and J genes are TRBV27 and TRBJ2-3; 11 nucleotides agree with TRBD2. This CDR3 is 16 amino acids long. J was trimmed by 0 bases and V by 2 bases; bases with no gene match: 1. Per the germline V gene, CDR1 is MNHEY and CDR2 is SMNVEV (reference sequence). The CDR3 loop reads CASSLIAGGSTDTQYF. The CDR3 coding sequence is TGTGCCAGCAGTTTAATAGCGGGAGGGAGCACAGATACGCAGTATTTT.

V usage is TRBV29-1 and J usage is TRBJ2-1; TRBD2 agrees at 7 bases. V was clipped by 2 bases and J by 9 bases; unmatched bases: 16. The CDR3 is 16 residues long. Per the germline V gene, CDR1 is SQVTM and CDR2 is ANQGSEA. The CDR3 coding sequence is TGCAGCGTTGAATTTGCGGGAGACCCGGCTCCCGGTGAGCAGTTCTTC. Translating gives CSVEFAGDPAPGEQFF.

This clone was counted only a few times. This chain joins TRBV6-1 and TRBJ2-7; D call uncertain. The CDR3 extends over 13 amino acids. The V and J ends lost 3 bases and 3 bases respectively, with 9 bases between them. The germline V gene encodes CDR1 MNHNS and CDR2 SASEGT. CDR3 DNA: TGTGCCAGCAGTGATCGTTTTGGCTACGAGCAGTACTTC. It translates to CASSDRFGYEQYF.

About this clone: Distinct nucleotide sequences in the sample also encode this CDR3. This chain joins TRBV5-4 and TRBJ2-7; D remains ambiguous. Germline lookup yields CDR1 SGHNT and CDR2 YYREEE (reference sequence). CDR3 length equals 11 residues. The V end was cut by 0 bases, the J end by 6 bases, with 4 bases between. The CDR3 protein is CASSLGAEQYF. DNA of the CDR3: TGTGCCAGCAGCTTGGGGGCCGAGCAGTACTTC. The entire variable domain, with the rest obtained from reference TRBV5-4 and TRBJ2-7, is as follows: ETGVTQSPTHLIKTRGQQVTLRCSSQSGHNTVSWYQQALGQGPQFIFQYYREEENGRGNFPPRFSGLQFPNYSSELNVNALELDDSALYLCASSLGAEQYFGPGTRLTVT.